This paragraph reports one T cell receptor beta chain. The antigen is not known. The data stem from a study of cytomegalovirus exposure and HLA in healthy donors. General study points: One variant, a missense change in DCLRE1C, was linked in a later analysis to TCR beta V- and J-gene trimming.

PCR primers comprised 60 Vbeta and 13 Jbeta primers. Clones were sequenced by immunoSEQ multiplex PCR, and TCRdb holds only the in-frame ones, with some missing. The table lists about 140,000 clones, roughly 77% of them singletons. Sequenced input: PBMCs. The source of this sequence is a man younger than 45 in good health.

The CDR3, as DNA: TGTGCCAGCAGCGCAGGGGGGACCTCCTACGAGCAGTACTTC. It specifies CASSAGGTSYEQYF. The rearrangement joins TRBV7-7 to TRBJ2-7, with a possible D match to TRBD1 (7 bases). Germline V CDR1 and CDR2: SSHAT, FNYEAQ (reference sequence). V lost 5 bases to trimming and J lost 0 bases, with 11 bases between them. This CDR3 has 14 residues.